This TCR beta chain originates from a study of identical twins. This clonotype has only a few counts. J lost 7 bases, V lost 5 bases, and 9 bases had no gene match. The CDR3 has 15 amino acids. The germline CDR1 and CDR2 sequences are MNHEY and SVGEGT. MiXCR, applied by TCRdb to the 5' RACE reads, yields one record per CDR3 protein. The data show 540,000 or so distinct CDR3 sequences, with about a fifth seen just once and around 0.47% held by the top ten. This sample was shared with a second study, whose subject was yellow fever vaccine responses in identical twins.

Sequencing used CD4+ T cells sorted from blood. The TCR sequence derives from a woman aged 18-35 years in good health. The chain links TRBV6-2 or TRBV6-3 to TRBJ2-1, with 9 bases identical to TRBD1. The CDR3 nucleotides read TGTGCCAGCAGTCATCCGGGACAGGGTTTTAATGAGCAGTTCTTC. This sequence encodes CASSHPGQGFNEQFF.